This TCR beta chain was sequenced for a study of tumor and adjacent non-tumor tissue in lung cancer. Study-level points and caveats: Compared with tumor, normal lung showed significantly lower TCR diversity.

The V end lost 5 bases, the J end lost 7 bases, and 18 bases lay between the germline ends. Germline V gene data show CDR1 as MDHEN and CDR2 as SYDVKM. CDR3 length: 14 residues. This sample's RNA came from whole unsorted tissue. On this clonotype: Its cognate antigen is unknown.

Three rounds of nested PCR, following a modified ARM-PCR protocol, produced the TCRbeta library. TCRdb independently ran MiXCR on the multiplex PCR reads; one entry per CDR3 protein. The repertoire consists of tens of thousands of distinct CDR3 sequences, with 67% occurring once and the leading ten covering 18%. Sequenced: lung tumor tissue. The V call is TRBV28, the J call TRBJ2-7; a possible D gene is TRBD1 (5 bases). The receptor's source is a man in his 60s with non-small cell lung cancer. In DNA, the CDR3 is TGTGCCAGCAGTCCTCTGACAGTGGGCAGGGAGCAGTACTTC. Its protein is CASSPLTVGREQYF.